The 12 T cell receptor beta chains below come from one sample, sequenced in a study of vaccination and CD4 T cells after COVID-19. Their antigens are not known. Noted treatment: roughly 10-day PBMC culture with coronavirus spike peptide pools or control peptides (ViraFEST assay). The Oncomine TCR Beta short-read assay was applied to DNA of cultured CD4+ T cells. One entry per CDR3 protein, called by TCRdb with MiXCR from the PCR reads. The table records about 9,600 distinct CDR3 sequences, roughly 26% of them present only once. Specimen: CD4+ T cells from blood, cultured in vitro, collected after SARS-CoV-2 vaccination. These TCRs come from a human donor who had recovered from COVID-19.

The rearrangement links TRBV6-2 or TRBV6-3 to TRBJ2-1, with no clear D. Germline CDR1 and CDR2: MNHEY and SVGEGT. Between the trimmed V and J ends, which lost 4 bases and 2 bases, there was a span of 9 bases. The CDR3 covers 14 residues. CDR3 DNA sequence: TGTGCCAGCAGTTTTCAGAGCCCCTACAATGAGCAGTTCTTC. This translates into CASSFQSPYNEQFF.

About this clonotype itself: Germline is not matched at one junction end, which may reflect a read error. The chain employs TRBV7-3 and TRBJ2-6; perhaps TRBD1 as D (5 bases). This CDR3 has 13 residues. The germline V gene has CDR1 SGHTA and CDR2 FQGTGA. The CDR3 loop is CASSSPGADVLTF. CDR3 nucleotides: TGTGCCAGCAGCTCACCTGGGGCCGACGTCCTGACTTTC.

The V and J genes are TRBV7-2 and TRBJ1-4; D not resolved. V was clipped by 1 base and J by 3 bases, with 12 bases between them. Germline CDR1 reads SGHTA; CDR2 reads FQGNSA. This CDR3 has 16 amino acids. This CDR3 is CASSLDGRGANEKLFF. The CDR3 coding sequence is TGTGCCAGCAGCTTAGATGGTCGAGGAGCTAATGAAAAACTGTTTTTT. The full variable domain, rest sourced from reference TRBV7-2 and TRBJ1-4, is GAGVSQSPSNKVTEKGKDVELRCDPISGHTALYWYRQSLGQGLEFLIYFQGNSAPDKSGLPSDRFSAERTGGSVSTLTIQRTQQEDSAVYLCASSLDGRGANEKLFFGSGTQLSVL.

The chain combines TRBV10-2 with TRBJ2-1, with 12 bases lining up with TRBD1. V dropped 8 bases and J dropped 10; count of bases not matched to a gene: 3. The CDR3 is made up of 12 amino acids. Germline CDR1 and CDR2: WSHSY and SAAADI. CDR3 residues: CASGTGGGEQFF. In DNA form, the CDR3 reads TGCGCCAGCGGGACAGGGGGCGGGGAGCAGTTCTTC.

This clonotype turned up a few times. V gene TRBV7-2 combines with J gene TRBJ2-1; TRBD2 matches 11 bases. With 5 bases clipped from V and 7 bases from J, the junction kept 10 bases outside the gene matches. CDR3 length: 16 amino acids. The germline V gene encodes CDR1 SGHTA and CDR2 FQGNSA. CDR3 protein: CASSPASGRFMNEQFF. CDR3 bases: TGTGCCAGCAGCCCCGCTAGCGGGAGGTTTATGAATGAGCAGTTCTTC.

This clonotype was seen a handful of times. The genes are TRBV7-2 and TRBJ1-4; D is unclear. Trimming removed 1 base from V and 10 bases from J, with 13 bases in between. The germline V gene encodes CDR1 SGHTA and CDR2 FQGNSA. The CDR3 contains 14 residues. CDR3 sequence reads: CASSLGPNYAKLFF. The DNA of the CDR3 is TGTGCCAGCAGCTTAGGACCCAACTACGCAAAACTGTTTTTT. Drawing the rest from reference TRBV7-2 and TRBJ1-4, the complete variable domain is GAGVSQSPSNKVTEKGKDVELRCDPISGHTALYWYRQSLGQGLEFLIYFQGNSAPDKSGLPSDRFSAERTGGSVSTLTIQRTQQEDSAVYLCASSLGPNYAKLFFGSGTQLSVL.

This clonotype was seen only a few times. The V gene is TRBV6-2 or TRBV6-3, the J gene TRBJ1-2; D is uncertain. Looked up from germline, CDR1 is MNHEY and CDR2 is SVGEGT. This CDR3 spans 13 amino acids. With 6 bases removed from V and 5 bases from J, the gap between germline ends came to 13 bases. CDR3 region: CASSRDLGYGYTF. CDR3 bases: TGTGCCAGCAGCAGAGACTTAGGGTATGGCTACACCTTC.

In its sample, this clonotype is medium-sized. The chain is built from TRBV5-8 and TRBJ1-1; D ambiguous. CDR3 size: 12 residues. V was trimmed by 2 bases and J by 5 bases, leaving 7 bases between them. Germline CDR1 reads SGHTS; CDR2 reads YDEGEE. The CDR3 coding sequence is TGTGCCAGCAGCTTAGGACTTACTGAAGCTTTCTTT. Its protein product is CASSLGLTEAFF.

On this clonotype itself: The junction shows a germline mismatch at one end, possibly a read error. V usage is TRBV7-6 and J usage is TRBJ2-7; D possibly uses TRBD1 or TRBD2 (5 bases each). The CDR3 loop spans 16 amino acids. Germline loops: CDR1 SGHVS, CDR2 FNYEAQ. CDR3 sequence reads: CANSLGVGASRVEQYF. Here the CDR3 DNA reads TGTGCCAACAGCTTAGGCGTCGGGGCTTCACGGGTCGAGCAGTACTTC.

The chain employs TRBV20-1 and TRBJ1-2; 10 nucleotides line up with TRBD1. Germline CDR1 reads DFQATT; CDR2 reads SNEGSKA (reference sequence). V was pared by 1 base and J by 4 bases, with 9 bases of the junction left unmatched. The CDR3 is 16 amino acids. DNA of the CDR3: TGCAGTGCTAGAGGCGGGACAGGGGCTCCCTTCTATGGCTACACCTTC. This sequence encodes CSARGGTGAPFYGYTF.

This clonotype was picked up one time. Germline is not matched at one junction end, which may reflect a read error. The J gene is TRBJ1-5, the V gene TRBV15; no definite D call. The CDR3 runs 16 residues. Germline values: CDR1 LNHNV, CDR2 YYDKDF (reference sequence). CDR3 bases: TGTGCCGCCAGCAGATCCATGGGAGGGAGCAATCAGCCCCAGCATTTT. This gives the protein CAASRSMGGSNQPQHF.

This chain uses TRBV23-1 with TRBJ1-4; D possibly corresponds to TRBD1 (6 bases). TRBV23-1 is marked as an open reading frame, function uncertain. The CDR3 runs to 16 residues. V gave up 4 bases and J gave up 10 bases, with 22 bases separating them. The CDR3 bases are TGCGCCAGCAGTCCGGACCGGGACTCAGGGGTTAGAAAACTGTTTTTT. It codes for CASSPDRDSGVRKLFF.